This T cell receptor beta chain was documented in a study of CD8+ T cells in alopecia areata. Whole-study results and caveats: Between patients, shared TCR sequences were less clear than in mice. This was possibly due in part to HLA diversity in the patient population. On tofacitinib, scalp and blood still held many of the expanded lesional clones. Among the top 100, expanded CD8+ clones, as well as scalp clonality, were significantly decreased by tofacitinib.

Documented treatment: oral pan-JAK inhibitor, 5-10 mg twice daily. Isolated RNA was reverse transcribed into cDNA used as the sequencing template. Assay: immunoSEQ multiplex PCR; the TCRdb copy retains only in-frame clones and omits some. The sample lists hundreds of thousands of clones; around two fifths were seen once. With regard to this clone: Antigen unknown.

This CDR3 is built from 15 residues. Trimming shortened V by 3 bases and J by 4 bases, and 16 bases separated the two germline ends. Looked up from germline, CDR1 is SGHNT and CDR2 is YYREEE (reference sequence). Sequencing was performed on CD4+ T cells sorted from blood, taken between weeks 30 and 35, from a patient treated with tofacitinib. This rearrangement joins TRBV5-4 to TRBJ1-2; D gene ambiguous. The clonotype was recovered from a human donor with alopecia areata. The DNA for the CDR3 is TGTGCCAGCAGCTCCCGGCTAGCGCCGTCCTATGGCTACACCTTC. Amino acids: CASSSRLAPSYGYTF.